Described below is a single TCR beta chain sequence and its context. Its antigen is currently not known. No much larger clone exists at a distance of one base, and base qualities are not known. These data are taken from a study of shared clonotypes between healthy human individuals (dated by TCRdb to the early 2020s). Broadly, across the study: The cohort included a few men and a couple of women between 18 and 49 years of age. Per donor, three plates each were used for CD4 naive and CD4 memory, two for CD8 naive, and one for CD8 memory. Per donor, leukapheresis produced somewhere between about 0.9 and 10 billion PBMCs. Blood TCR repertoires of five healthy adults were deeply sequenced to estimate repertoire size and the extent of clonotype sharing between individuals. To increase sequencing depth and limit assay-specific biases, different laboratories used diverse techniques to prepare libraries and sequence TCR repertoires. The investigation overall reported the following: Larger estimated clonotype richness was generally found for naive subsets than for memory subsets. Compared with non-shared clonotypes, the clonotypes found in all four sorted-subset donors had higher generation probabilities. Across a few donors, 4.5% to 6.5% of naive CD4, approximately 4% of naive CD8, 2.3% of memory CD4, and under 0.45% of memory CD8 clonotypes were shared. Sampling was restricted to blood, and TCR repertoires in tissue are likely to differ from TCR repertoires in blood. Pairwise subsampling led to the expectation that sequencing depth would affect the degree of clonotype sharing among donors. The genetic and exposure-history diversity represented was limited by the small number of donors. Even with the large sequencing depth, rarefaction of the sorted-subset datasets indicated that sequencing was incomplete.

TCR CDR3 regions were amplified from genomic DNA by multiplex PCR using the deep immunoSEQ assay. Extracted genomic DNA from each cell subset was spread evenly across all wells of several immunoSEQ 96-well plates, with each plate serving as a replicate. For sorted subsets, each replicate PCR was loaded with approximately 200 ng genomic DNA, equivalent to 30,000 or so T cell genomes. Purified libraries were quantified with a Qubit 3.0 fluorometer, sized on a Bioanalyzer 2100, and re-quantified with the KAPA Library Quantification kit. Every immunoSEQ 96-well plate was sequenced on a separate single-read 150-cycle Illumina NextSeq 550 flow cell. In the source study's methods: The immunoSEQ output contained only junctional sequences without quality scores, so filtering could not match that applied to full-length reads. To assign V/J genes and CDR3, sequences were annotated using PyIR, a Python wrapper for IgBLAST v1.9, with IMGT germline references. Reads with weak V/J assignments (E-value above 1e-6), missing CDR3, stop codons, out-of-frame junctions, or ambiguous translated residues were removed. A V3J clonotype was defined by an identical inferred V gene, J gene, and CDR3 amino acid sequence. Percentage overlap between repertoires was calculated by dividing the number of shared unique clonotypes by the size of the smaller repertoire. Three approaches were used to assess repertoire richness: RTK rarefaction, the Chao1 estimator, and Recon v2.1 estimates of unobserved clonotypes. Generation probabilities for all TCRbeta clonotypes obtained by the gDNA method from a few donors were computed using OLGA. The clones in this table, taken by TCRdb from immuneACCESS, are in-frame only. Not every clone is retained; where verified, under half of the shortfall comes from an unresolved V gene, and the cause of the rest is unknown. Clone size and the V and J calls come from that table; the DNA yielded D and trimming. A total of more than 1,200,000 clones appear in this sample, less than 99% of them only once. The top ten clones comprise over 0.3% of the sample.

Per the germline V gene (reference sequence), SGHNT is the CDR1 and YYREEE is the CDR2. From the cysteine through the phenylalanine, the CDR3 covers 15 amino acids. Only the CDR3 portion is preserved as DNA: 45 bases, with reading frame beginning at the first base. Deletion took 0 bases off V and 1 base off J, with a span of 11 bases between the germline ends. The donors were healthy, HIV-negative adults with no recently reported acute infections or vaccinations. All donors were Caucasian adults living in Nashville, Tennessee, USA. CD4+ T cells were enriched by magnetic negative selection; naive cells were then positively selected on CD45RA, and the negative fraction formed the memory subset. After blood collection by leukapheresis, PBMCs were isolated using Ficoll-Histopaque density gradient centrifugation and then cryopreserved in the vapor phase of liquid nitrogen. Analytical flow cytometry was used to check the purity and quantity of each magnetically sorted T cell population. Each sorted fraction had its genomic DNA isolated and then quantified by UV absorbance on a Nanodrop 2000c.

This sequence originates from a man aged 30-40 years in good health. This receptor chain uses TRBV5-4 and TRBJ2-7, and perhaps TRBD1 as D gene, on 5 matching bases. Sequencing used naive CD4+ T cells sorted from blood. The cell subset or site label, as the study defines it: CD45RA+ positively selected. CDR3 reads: CASSLVDRQSYEQYF. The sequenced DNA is TGTGCCAGCAGCTTGGTAGACCGACAGTCCTACGAGCAGTACTTC.